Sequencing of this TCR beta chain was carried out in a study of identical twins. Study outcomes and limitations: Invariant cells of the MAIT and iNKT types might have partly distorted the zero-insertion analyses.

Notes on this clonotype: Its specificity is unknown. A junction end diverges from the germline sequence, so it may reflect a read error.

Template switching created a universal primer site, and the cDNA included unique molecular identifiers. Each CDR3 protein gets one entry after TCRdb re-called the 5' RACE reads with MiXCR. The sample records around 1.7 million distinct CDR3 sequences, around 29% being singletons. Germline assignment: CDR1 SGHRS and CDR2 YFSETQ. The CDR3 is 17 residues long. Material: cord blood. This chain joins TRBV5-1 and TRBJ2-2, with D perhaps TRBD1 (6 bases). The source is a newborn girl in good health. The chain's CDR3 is CASSLARTALNTGKLFF. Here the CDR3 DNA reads TGCGCCAGCAGCTTGGCCAGGACAGCTCTAAACACCGGGAAGCTGTTTTTT.